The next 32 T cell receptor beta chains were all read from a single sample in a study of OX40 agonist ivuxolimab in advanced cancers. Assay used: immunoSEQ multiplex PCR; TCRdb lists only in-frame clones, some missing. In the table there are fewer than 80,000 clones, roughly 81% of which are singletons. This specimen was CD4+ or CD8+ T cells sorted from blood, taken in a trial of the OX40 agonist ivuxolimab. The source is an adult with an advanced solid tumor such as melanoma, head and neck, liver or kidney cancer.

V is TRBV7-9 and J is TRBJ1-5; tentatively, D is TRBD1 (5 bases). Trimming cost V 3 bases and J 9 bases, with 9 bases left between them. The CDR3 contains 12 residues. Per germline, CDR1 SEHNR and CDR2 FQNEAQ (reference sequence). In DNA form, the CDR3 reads TGTGCCAGCAGCTTGTGGGGCGGGCCCCAGCATTTT. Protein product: CASSLWGGPQHF.

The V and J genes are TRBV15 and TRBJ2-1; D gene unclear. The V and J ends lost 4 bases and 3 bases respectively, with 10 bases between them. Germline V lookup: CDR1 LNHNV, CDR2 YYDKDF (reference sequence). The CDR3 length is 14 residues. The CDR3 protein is CATSNPKDYNEQFF. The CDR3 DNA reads TGTGCCACCAGCAACCCAAAGGACTACAATGAGCAGTTCTTC. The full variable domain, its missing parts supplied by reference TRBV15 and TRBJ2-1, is DAMVIQNPRYQVTQFGKPVTLSCSQTLNHNVMYWYQQKSSQAPKLLFHYYDKDFNNEADTPDNFQSRRPNTSFCFLDIRSPGLGDTAMYLCATSNPKDYNEQFFGPGTRLTVL.

The CDR3 loop is CASSPRGQETQYF. CDR3 DNA: TGTGCCAGCAGCCCCCGGGGTCAAGAGACCCAGTACTTC. V and J are TRBV5-5 and TRBJ2-5; D perhaps matches TRBD2 (5 bases). Germline V gene data show CDR1 as SGHKS and CDR2 as YYEKEE (reference sequence). The V gene lost 4 bases and the J gene lost 2 bases, with 9 bases spanning the gap. CDR3 length: 13 residues.

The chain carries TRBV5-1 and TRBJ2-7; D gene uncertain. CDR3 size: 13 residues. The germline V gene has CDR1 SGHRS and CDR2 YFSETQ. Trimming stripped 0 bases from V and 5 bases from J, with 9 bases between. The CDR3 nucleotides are TGCGCCAGCAGCTTGGTGACTGGCAACGAGCAGTACTTC. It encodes CASSLVTGNEQYF.

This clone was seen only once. As DNA, the CDR3 is TGCGCCAGCAGCCAACATCAGAATGAGCAGTTCTTC. Translated, it gives CASSQHQNEQFF. J is TRBJ2-1 and V is TRBV4-3; D call uncertain. Trimming took 2 bases from V and 7 from J, leaving 6 bases between them. The CDR3 extends over 12 amino acids. Germline V CDR1 and CDR2: LGHNA, YSLEER.

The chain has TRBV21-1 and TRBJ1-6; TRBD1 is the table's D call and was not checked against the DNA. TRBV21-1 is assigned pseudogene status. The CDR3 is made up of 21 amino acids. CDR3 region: CASSKAKSPTGAVNYNSPLHF. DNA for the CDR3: TGTGCCAGCAGCAAAGCCAAAAGTCCAACAGGGGCTGTCAACTATAATTCACCCCTCCACTTT.

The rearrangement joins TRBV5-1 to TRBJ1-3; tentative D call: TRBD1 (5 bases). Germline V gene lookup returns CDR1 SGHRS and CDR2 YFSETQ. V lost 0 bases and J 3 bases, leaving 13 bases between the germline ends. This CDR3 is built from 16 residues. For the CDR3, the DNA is TGCGCCAGCAGCTTGGAGGGACCCCGCCATGGAAACACCATATATTTT. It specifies CASSLEGPRHGNTIYF.

In DNA, the CDR3 is TGTGCCAGCAGCCCCGGGACAGGCAATCAGCCCCAGCATTTT. This translates into CASSPGTGNQPQHF. The chain combines TRBV7-9 with TRBJ1-5; TRBD1 aligns across 7 bases. CDR1 SEHNR and CDR2 FQNEAQ come from the germline V gene (reference sequence). The V and J ends lost 5 bases and 2 bases, in that order; junction bases with no gene match: 3. The CDR3 runs 14 residues. The full variable domain, completed using reference TRBV7-9 and TRBJ1-5, is DTGVSQNPRHKITKRGQNVTFRCDPISEHNRLYWYRQTLGQGPEFLTYFQNEAQLEKSRLLSDRFSAERPKGSFSTLEIQRTEQGDSAMYLCASSPGTGNQPQHFGDGTRLSIL.

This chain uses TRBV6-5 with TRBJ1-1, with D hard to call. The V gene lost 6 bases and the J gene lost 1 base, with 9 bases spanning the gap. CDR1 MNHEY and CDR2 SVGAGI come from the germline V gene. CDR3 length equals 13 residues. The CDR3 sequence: CASSHPPNTEAFF. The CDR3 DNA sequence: TGTGCCAGCAGCCACCCTCCGAACACTGAAGCTTTCTTT.

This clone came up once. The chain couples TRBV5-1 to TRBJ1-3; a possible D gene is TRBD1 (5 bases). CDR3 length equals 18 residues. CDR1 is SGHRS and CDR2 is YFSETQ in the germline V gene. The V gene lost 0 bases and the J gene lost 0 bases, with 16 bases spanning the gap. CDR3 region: CASSLAGTWTVSGNTIYF. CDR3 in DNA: TGCGCCAGCAGCTTGGCGGGGACGTGGACCGTCTCTGGAAACACCATATATTTT. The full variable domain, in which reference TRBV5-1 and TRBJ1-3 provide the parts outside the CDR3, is KAGVTQTPRYLIKTRGQQVTLSCSPISGHRSVSWYQQTPGQGLQFLFEYFSETQRNKGNFPGRFSGRQFSNSRSEMNVSTLELGDSALYLCASSLAGTWTVSGNTIYFGEGSWLTVV.

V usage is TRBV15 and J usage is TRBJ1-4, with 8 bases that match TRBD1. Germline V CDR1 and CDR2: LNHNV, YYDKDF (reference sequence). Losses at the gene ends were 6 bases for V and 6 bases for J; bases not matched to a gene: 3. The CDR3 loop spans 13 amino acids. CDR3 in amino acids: CATRRDRHEKLFF. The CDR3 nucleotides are TGTGCCACCAGACGGGACAGGCATGAAAAACTGTTTTTT.

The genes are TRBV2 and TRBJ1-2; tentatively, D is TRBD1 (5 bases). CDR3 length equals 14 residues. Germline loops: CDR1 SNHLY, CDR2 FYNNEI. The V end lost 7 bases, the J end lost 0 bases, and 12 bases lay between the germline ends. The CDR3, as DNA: TGTGCCAGCATCAGGGAGTCTGCTAACTATGGCTACACCTTC. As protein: CASIRESANYGYTF.

In nucleotides, the CDR3 is TGTGCCAGCAGTTTATCTTGGACACCAGAAGCTTTCTTT. The encoded protein is CASSLSWTPEAFF. The chain uses TRBV28 and TRBJ1-1; a possible D gene is TRBD1 (5 bases). The CDR3 length is 13 residues. The germline V gene has CDR1 MDHEN and CDR2 SYDVKM. The V end lost 1 base, the J end lost 8 bases, and 11 bases lay between the germline ends.

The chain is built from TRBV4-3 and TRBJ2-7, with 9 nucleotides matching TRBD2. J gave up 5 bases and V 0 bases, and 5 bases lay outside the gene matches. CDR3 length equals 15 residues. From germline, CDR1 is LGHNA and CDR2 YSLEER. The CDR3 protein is CASSQDSSGTDEQYF. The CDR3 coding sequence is TGCGCCAGCAGCCAAGATTCTAGCGGGACCGACGAGCAGTACTTC.

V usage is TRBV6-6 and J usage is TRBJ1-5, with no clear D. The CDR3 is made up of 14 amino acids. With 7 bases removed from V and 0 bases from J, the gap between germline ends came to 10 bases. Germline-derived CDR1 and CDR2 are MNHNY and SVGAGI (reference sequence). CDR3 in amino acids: CASTSGSSNQPQHF. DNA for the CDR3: TGTGCCAGCACCAGTGGGAGTAGCAATCAGCCCCAGCATTTT.

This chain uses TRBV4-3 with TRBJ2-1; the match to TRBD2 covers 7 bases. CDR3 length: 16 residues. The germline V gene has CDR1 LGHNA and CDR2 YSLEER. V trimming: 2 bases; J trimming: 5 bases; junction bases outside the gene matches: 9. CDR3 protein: CASSQRTAGPHNEQFF. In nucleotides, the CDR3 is TGCGCCAGCAGCCAAAGAACAGCGGGGCCTCACAATGAGCAGTTCTTC.

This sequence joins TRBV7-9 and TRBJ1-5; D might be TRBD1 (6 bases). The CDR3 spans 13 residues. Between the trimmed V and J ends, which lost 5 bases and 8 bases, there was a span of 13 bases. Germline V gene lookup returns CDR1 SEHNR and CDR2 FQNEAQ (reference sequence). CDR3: CASSPTGYEPQHF. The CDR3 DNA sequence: TGTGCCAGCAGCCCAACAGGGTATGAGCCCCAGCATTTT.

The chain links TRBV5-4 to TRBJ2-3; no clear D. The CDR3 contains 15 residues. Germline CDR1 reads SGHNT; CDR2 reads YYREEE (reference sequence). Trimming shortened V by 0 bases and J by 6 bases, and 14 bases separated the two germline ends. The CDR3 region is CASSLVGPDTDTQYF. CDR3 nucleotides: TGTGCCAGCAGCTTGGTGGGCCCCGACACCGATACGCAGTATTTT.

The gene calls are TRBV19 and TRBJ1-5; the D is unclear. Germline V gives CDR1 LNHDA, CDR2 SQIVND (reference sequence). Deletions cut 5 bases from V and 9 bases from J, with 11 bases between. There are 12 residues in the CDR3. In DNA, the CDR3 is TGTGCCAGTAGTCCCTCGCTGTCGCCCCAGCATTTT. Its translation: CASSPSLSPQHF. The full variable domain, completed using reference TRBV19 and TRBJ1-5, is DGGITQSPKYLFRKEGQNVTLSCEQNLNHDAMYWYRQDPGQGLRLIYYSQIVNDFQKGDIAEGYSVSREKKESFPLTVTSAQKNPTAFYLCASSPSLSPQHFGDGTRLSIL.

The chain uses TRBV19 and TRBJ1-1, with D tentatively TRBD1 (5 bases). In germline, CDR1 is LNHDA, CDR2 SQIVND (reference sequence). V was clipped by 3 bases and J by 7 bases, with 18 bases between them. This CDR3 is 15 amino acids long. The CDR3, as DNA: TGTGCCAGTAGTATTACGGCAGCCGCTAGGGGTGAAGCTTTCTTT. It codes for CASSITAAARGEAFF.

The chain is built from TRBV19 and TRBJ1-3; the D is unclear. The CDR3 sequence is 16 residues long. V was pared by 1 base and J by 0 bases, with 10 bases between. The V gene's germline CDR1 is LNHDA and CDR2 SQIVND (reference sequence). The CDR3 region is CASSIGRRSSGNTIYF. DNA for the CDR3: TGTGCCAGTAGTATAGGTCGGCGGAGCTCTGGAAACACCATATATTTT.

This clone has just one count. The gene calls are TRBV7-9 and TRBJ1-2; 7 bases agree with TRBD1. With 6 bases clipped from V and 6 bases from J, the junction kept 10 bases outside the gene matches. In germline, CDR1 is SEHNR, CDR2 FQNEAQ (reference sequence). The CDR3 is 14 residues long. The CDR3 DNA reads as TGTGCCAGCAGAGACAGACAGGGATTGGATGGCTACACCTTC. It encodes CASRDRQGLDGYTF.

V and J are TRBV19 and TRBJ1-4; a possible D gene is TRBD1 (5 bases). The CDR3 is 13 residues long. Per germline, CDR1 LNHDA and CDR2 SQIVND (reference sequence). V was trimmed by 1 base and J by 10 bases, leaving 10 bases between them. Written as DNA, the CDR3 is TGTGCCAGTAGTATAGCTGGGGGAGGAAAACTGTTTTTT. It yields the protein CASSIAGGGKLFF.

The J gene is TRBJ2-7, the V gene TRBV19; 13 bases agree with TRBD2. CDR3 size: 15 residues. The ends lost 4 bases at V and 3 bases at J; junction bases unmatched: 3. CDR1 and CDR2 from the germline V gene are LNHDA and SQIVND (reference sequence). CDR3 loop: CASSSRTSGSYEQYF. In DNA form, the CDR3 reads TGTGCCAGTAGTAGTCGGACTAGCGGGAGCTACGAGCAGTACTTC.

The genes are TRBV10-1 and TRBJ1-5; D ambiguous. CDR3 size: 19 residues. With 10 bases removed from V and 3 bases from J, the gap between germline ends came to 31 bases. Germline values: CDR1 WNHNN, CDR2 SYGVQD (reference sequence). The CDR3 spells CAIWIIFPKTKRFNQPQHF. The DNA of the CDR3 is TGCGCCATCTGGATTATTTTCCCCAAAACCAAGAGATTCAATCAGCCCCAGCATTTT.

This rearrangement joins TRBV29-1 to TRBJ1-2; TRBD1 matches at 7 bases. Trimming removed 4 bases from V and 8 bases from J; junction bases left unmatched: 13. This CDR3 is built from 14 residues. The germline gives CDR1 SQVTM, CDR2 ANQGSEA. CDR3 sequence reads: CSVGPGGVWEGYTF. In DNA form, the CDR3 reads TGCAGCGTTGGGCCAGGGGGAGTGTGGGAAGGCTACACCTTC. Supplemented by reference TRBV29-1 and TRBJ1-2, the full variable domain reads SAVISQKPSRDICQRGTSLTIQCQVDSQVTMMFWYRQQPGQSLTLIATANQGSEATYESGFVIDKFPISRPNLTFSTLTVSNMSPEDSSIYLCSVGPGGVWEGYTFGSGTRLTVV.

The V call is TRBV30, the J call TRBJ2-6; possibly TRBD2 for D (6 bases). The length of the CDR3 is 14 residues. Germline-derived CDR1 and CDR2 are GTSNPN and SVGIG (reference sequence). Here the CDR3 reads CAGDRESGANVLTF. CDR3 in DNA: TGTGCGGGGGACCGGGAGTCTGGGGCCAACGTCCTGACTTTC.

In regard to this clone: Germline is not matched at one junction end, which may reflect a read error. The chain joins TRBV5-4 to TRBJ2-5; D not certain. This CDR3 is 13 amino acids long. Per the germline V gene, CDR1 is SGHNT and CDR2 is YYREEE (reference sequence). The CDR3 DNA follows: TGTGCCAGCAGCCCTCGGAATCAAGGGACCCAGTACTTC. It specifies CASSPRNQGTQYF.

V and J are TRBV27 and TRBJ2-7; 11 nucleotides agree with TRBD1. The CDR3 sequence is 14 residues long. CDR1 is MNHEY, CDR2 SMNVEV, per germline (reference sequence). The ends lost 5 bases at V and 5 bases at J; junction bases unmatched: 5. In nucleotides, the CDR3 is TGTGCCAGCAGTCCCGGACAGGGGGCTCACGAGCAGTACTTC. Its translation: CASSPGQGAHEQYF.

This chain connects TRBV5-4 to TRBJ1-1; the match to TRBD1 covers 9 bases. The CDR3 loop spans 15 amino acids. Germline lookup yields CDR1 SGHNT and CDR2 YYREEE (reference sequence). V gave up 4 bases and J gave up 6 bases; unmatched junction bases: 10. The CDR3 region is CASSATGGPRAEAFF. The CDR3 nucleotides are TGTGCCAGCAGCGCGACAGGGGGGCCTAGGGCTGAAGCTTTCTTT. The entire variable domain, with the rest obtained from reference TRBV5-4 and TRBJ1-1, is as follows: ETGVTQSPTHLIKTRGQQVTLRCSSQSGHNTVSWYQQALGQGPQFIFQYYREEENGRGNFPPRFSGLQFPNYSSELNVNALELDDSALYLCASSATGGPRAEAFFGQGTRLTVV.

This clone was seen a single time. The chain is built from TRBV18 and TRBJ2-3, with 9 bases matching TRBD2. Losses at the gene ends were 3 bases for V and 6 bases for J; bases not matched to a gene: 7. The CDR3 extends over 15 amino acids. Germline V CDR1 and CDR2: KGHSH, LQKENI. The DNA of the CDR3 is TGTGCCAGCTCACCGGGGAGCGGGGGGAGCGATACGCAGTATTTT. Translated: CASSPGSGGSDTQYF.

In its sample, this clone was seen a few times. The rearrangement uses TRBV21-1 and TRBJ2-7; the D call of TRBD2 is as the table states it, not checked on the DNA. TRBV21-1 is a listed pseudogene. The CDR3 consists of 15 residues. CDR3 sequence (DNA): TGTGCCAGCAGCAGGGATGTTCGGGGGACCTACGAGCAGTACTTC. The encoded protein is CASSRDVRGTYEQYF.